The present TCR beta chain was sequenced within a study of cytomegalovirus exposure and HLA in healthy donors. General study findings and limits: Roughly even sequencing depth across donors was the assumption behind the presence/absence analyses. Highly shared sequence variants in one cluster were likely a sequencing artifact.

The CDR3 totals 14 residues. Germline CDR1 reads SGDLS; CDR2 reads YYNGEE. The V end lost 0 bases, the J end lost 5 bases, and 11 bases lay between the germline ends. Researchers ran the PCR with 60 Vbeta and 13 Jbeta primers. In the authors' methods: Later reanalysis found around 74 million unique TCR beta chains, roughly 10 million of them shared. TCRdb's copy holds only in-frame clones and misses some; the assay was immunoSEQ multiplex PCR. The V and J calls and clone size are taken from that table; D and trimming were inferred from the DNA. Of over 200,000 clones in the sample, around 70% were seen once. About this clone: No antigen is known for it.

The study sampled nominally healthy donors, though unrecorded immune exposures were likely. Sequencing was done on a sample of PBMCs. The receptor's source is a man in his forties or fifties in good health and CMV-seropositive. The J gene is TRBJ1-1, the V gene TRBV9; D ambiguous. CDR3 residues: CASSVGTSGTEAFF. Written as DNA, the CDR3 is TGTGCCAGCAGCGTAGGAACCTCGGGGACTGAAGCTTTCTTT.